This T cell receptor beta chain was identified during a study of blood T cell repertoires in COVID-19. Clones were read by immunoSEQ multiplex PCR, and TCRdb kept only the in-frame ones, dropping some. The sample consists of about 66,000 clones, about 80% of them appearing once. The sequenced material came from peripheral blood. The source is a man aged 55 to 70 with acute or convalescent COVID-19.

The CDR3 DNA reads as TGTGCCAGCAGCCCGGGACAGGGGAAGACCCAGTACTTC. It codes for CASSPGQGKTQYF. The chain recombines TRBV5-4 with TRBJ2-5, with 10 bases matching TRBD1. Germline loops: CDR1 SGHNT, CDR2 YYREEE (reference sequence). The V gene end was trimmed by 4 bases and the J gene end by 6 bases; junction bases not matched to a gene: 3. The CDR3 contains 13 residues.